Given below is one TCR beta chain in context. Its target is unknown. The V gene's germline CDR1 is SGHTA and CDR2 FQGTGA. The V segment lost 2 bases and the J segment 5 bases; nucleotides outside the gene matches: 7. CDR3 size: 15 residues. The entry originates in a study of human T cells and chemical hapten exposure. At the level of the study: Enrolled patients were predominantly female and had alopecia areata, totalis or universalis. Broader study findings: Among expanded TCRs, significantly more large CDR3 similarity clusters formed than among controls.

MiXCR, run by TCRdb on the RACE reads, gives a single entry per CDR3 protein. The table lists some 88,000 distinct CDR3 sequences, approximately 11% of them singletons. Time point meaning: patch test 2, 6 weeks after DPC sensitization. Treatment: therapeutic diphenylcyclopropenone sensitization with weekly scalp DPC. The receptor's source is a man aged 40-50 years with alopecia areata. Some clones in this sample may be carry-over from other donors' samples. The source material was whole blood, sampled in connection with sensitization to the hapten diphenylcyclopropenone (DPC). The J gene is TRBJ2-3, the V gene TRBV7-3; 7 nucleotides align to TRBD2. The CDR3: CASSLGRERKDTQYF. In DNA form, the CDR3 reads TGTGCCAGCAGCTTAGGGCGGGAGAGGAAAGATACGCAGTATTTT.